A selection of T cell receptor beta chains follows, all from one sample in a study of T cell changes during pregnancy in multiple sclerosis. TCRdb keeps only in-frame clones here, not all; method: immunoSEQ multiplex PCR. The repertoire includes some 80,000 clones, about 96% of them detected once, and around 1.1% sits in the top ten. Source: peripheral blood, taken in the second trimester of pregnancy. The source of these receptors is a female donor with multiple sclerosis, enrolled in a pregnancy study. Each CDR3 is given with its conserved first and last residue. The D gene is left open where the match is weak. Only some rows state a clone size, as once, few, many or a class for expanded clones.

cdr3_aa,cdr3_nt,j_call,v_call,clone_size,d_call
CSVEGSRGAGEKLFF,TGCAGCGTTGAAGGCAGCAGGGGAGCAGGGGAAAAACTGTTTTTT,TRBJ1-4,TRBV29-1,.,.
CASSETGGPNTEAFF,TGTGCCAGCAGCGAAACAGGGGGACCGAACACTGAAGCTTTCTTT,TRBJ1-1,TRBV7-6,.,TRBD1
CASSGWEGRRPQETQYF,TGCGCCAGCAGCGGATGGGAGGGCAGGCGGCCCCAAGAGACCCAGTACTTC,TRBJ2-5,TRBV5-1,.,TRBD2
CASSPLPSGMADTQYF,TGCGCCAGCAGCCCCTTGCCTAGCGGGATGGCAGATACGCAGTATTTT,TRBJ2-3,TRBV5-1,.,TRBD2
CASSRPGQASMNTEAFF,TGCGCCAGCAGCCGACCGGGACAGGCTTCCATGAACACTGAAGCTTTCTTT,TRBJ1-1,TRBV4-1,.,TRBD1
CASSLTRDRSDGYTF,TGCGCCAGCAGCTTGACCCGGGACAGATCGGATGGCTACACCTTC,TRBJ1-2,TRBV5-1,.,TRBD1
CASSRAGTYTF,TGTGCCAGCAGCAGAGCAGGAACCTACACCTTC,TRBJ1-2,TRBV9,few,.
CASSQDSGTARFVRPQHF,TGCGCCAGCAGCCAAGATAGTGGGACTGCGCGTTTTGTTCGGCCCCAGCATTTT,TRBJ1-5,TRBV4-1,.,.
CASSLGLANYNEQFF,TGTGCCAGCAGCTTGGGGCTAGCAAATTACAATGAGCAGTTCTTC,TRBJ2-1,TRBV5-6,.,.
CASSAPGTRAWYEQFF,TGTGCCAGCAGCGCACCCGGGACTAGGGCCTGGTATGAGCAGTTCTTC,TRBJ2-1,TRBV7-2,.,TRBD2